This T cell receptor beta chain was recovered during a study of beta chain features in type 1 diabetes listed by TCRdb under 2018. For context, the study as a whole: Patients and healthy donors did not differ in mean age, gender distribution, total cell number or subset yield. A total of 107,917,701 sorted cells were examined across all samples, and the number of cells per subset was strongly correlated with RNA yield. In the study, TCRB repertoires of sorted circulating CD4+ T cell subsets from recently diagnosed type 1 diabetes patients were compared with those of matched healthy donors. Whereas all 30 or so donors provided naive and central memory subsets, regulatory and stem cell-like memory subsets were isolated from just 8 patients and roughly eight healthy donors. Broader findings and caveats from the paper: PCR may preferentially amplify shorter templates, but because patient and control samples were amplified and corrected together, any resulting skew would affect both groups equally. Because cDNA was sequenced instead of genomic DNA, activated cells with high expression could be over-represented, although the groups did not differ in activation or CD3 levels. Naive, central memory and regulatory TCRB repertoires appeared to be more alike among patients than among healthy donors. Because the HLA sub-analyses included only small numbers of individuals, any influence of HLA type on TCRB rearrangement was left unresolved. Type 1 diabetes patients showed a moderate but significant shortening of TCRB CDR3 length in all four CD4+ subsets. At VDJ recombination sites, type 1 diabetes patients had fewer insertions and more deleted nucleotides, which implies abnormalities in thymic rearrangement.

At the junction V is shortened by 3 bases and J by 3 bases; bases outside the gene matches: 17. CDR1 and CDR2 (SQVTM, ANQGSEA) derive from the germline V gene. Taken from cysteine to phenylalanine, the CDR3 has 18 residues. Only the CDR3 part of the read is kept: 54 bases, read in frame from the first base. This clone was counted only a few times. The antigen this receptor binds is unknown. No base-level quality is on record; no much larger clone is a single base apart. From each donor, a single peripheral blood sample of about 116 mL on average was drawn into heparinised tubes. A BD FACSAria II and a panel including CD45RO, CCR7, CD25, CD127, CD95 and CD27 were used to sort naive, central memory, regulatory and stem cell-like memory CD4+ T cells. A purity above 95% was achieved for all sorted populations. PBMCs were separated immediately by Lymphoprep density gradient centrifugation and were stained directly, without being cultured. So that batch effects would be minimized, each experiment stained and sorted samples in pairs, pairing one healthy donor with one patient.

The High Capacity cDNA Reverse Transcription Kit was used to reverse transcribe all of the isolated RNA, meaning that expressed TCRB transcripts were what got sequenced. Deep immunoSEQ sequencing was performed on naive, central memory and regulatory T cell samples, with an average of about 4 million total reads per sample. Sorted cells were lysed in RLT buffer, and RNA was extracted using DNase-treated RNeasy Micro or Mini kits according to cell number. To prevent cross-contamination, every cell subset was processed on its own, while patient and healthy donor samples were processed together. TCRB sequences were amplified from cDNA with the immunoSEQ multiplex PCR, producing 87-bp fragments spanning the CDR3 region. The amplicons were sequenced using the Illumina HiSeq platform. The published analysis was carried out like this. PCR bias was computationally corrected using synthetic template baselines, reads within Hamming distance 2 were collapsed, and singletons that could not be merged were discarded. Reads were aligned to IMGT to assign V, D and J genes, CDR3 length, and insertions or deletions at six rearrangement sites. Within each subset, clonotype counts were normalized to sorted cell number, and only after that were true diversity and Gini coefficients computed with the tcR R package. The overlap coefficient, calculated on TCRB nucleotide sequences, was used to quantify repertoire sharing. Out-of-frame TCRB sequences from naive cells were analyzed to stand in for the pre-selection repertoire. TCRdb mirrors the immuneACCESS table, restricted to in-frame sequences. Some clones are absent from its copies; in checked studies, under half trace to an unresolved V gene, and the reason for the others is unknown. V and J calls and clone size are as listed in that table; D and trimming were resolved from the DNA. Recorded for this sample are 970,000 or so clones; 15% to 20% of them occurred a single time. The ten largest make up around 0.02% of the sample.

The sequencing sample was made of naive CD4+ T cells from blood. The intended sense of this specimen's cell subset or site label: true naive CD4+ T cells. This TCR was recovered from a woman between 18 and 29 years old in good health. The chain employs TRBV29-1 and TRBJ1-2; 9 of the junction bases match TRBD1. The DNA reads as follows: TGCAGCGTTGATGATCCGGGACAGGGCTTCCTAACTCACTATGGCTACACCTTC. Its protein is CSVDDPGQGFLTHYGYTF.